A single sample is the source of the 12 T cell receptor beta chains below, sequenced in a study of T cell responses to AZD1222 COVID-19 vaccine. The assay was immunoSEQ multiplex PCR, and TCRdb's table has in-frame clones only and misses some. The sample has 75,000 or so clones; 91% are singletons. The sample was peripheral blood, taken 28 days after the second AZD1222 dose. These receptors were taken from an adult who received the AZD1222 COVID-19 vaccine.

This clone has a single count. The rearrangement uses TRBV6-2 or TRBV6-3 and TRBJ1-2; D not certain. Trimming pared 0 bases from V and 0 bases from J, leaving 14 bases between. The length of the CDR3 is 17 residues. Germline V gives CDR1 MNHEY, CDR2 SVGEGT. The CDR3 bases are TGTGCCAGCAGTTACTCGAACGAGCGGATCCCTAACTATGGCTACACCTTC. Protein: CASSYSNERIPNYGYTF.

V gene TRBV4-1 combines with J gene TRBJ1-6; D gene unclear. The CDR3 spans 17 residues. Germline V gene lookup returns CDR1 MGHRA and CDR2 YSYEKL. V shed 4 bases and J shed 8 bases, with 21 bases lying between them. The chain's CDR3 is CASSRFRTEYGDSPLHF. CDR3 in DNA: TGCGCCAGCAGCCGATTCCGGACGGAGTACGGGGATTCACCCCTCCACTTT.

This chain connects TRBV5-6 to TRBJ1-6, with D hard to call. V gave up 0 bases and J gave up 10 bases, with 11 bases separating them. There are 14 residues in the CDR3. Germline CDR1 and CDR2: SGHDT and YYEEEE. CDR3 loop: CASSLAYMHSPLHF. The DNA for the CDR3 is TGTGCCAGCAGCTTGGCCTACATGCACTCACCCCTCCACTTT.

The CDR3: CASSLSRGEPSYEQYF. CDR3 bases: TGTGCCAGCAGCTTAAGCCGCGGGGAACCGTCCTACGAGCAGTACTTC. J is TRBJ2-7 and V is TRBV7-9; a possible D gene is TRBD2 (6 bases). V was shortened by 2 bases and J by 1 base, with 15 bases between the two germline ends. Germline V gene data show CDR1 as SEHNR and CDR2 as FQNEAQ (reference sequence). The CDR3 spans 16 residues.

This clone was seen a single time. The chain carries TRBV11-3 and TRBJ1-1, with D uncertain. V was shortened by 7 bases and J by 1 base, with 13 bases between the two germline ends. The CDR3 contains 14 residues. Germline CDR1 and CDR2: SGHNT and YENEEA. The DNA of the CDR3 is TGTGCCAGCACTTCGATTGGCAGGAACACTGAAGCTTTCTTT. This codes for CASTSIGRNTEAFF.

J is TRBJ1-2 and V is TRBV5-5, with 12 bases matching TRBD1. CDR1 is SGHKS and CDR2 is YYEKEE in the germline V gene (reference sequence). Unmatched junction bases numbered 7, after V lost 5 bases and J lost 8 bases. This CDR3 spans 14 amino acids. The CDR3 DNA sequence: TGTGCCAGCAGTTCCGGGACAGGGGGCGAAGGCTACACCTTC. Translating it yields CASSSGTGGEGYTF. The variable domain in full, completed from reference TRBV5-5 and TRBJ1-2, reads DAGVTQSPTHLIKTRGQQVTLRCSPISGHKSVSWYQQVLGQGPQFIFQYYEKEERGRGNFPDRFSARQFPNYSSELNVNALLLGDSALYLCASSSGTGGEGYTFGSGTRLTVV.

The rearrangement joins TRBV2 to TRBJ1-5; 10 nucleotides align to TRBD1. This CDR3 has 19 residues. V lost 5 bases to trimming and J lost 0 bases; unmatched junction nucleotides: 13. Germline V gene sequence: CDR1 SNHLY, CDR2 FYNNEI. The CDR3 sequence is CASSPSLGQGPYSNQPQHF. The CDR3 coding sequence is TGTGCCAGCAGTCCTTCCTTGGGACAGGGGCCCTATAGCAATCAGCCCCAGCATTTT.

The rearrangement uses TRBV28 and TRBJ2-2; D tentatively fits TRBD1 or TRBD2 (5 bases each). Germline V lookup: CDR1 MDHEN, CDR2 SYDVKM. Trimming took off 4 bases at V and 1 base at J, with 28 bases between the two ends. This CDR3 has 21 residues. The CDR3 loop reads CASSSPRSQGPANMNTGELFF. In nucleotides, the CDR3 is TGTGCCAGCAGTTCACCTAGAAGCCAGGGACCGGCTAACATGAACACCGGGGAGCTGTTTTTT.

The CDR3 DNA reads TGTGCCAGTAGACAACAGGGGAACACTGAAGCTTTCTTT. The encoded protein is CASRQQGNTEAFF. The rearrangement joins TRBV19 to TRBJ1-1; possibly TRBD1 for D (6 bases). V lost 6 bases to trimming and J lost 1 base, with 9 bases between them. The V gene's germline CDR1 is LNHDA and CDR2 SQIVND (reference sequence). The CDR3 is made up of 13 amino acids.

The V gene is TRBV14, the J gene TRBJ1-6; TRBD1 aligns across 7 bases. The CDR3 consists of 15 residues. Germline assignment: CDR1 SGHDN and CDR2 FVKESK. The trim removed 4 bases at V and 9 bases at J, leaving 9 bases unmatched. The CDR3 sequence is CASSLIATGLSPLHF. CDR3 DNA sequence: TGTGCCAGCAGCCTAATCGCGACAGGGCTTTCACCCCTCCACTTT.

The genes are TRBV6-5 and TRBJ1-4, with D maybe TRBD1 (5 bases). This CDR3 is built from 14 residues. The germline V and J ends were trimmed by 6 bases and 1 base, with 9 bases remaining between them. Germline V gene lookup returns CDR1 MNHEY and CDR2 SVGAGI. CDR3 bases: TGTGCCAGCAGAAGAAGGGGAACTAATGAAAAACTGTTTTTT. This gives the protein CASRRRGTNEKLFF.

The chain is built from TRBV20-1 and TRBJ2-1; D is possibly TRBD2 (6 bases). CDR3 length equals 11 residues. The germline CDR1 and CDR2 sequences are DFQATT and SNEGSKA (reference sequence). The CDR3 protein is CRTGTGNEQFF. The CDR3 coding sequence is TGCAGGACTGGGACTGGCAATGAGCAGTTCTTC.